The 16 T cell receptor beta chains below come from one sample, sequenced in a study of Ad26.COV2.S vaccination and SARS-CoV-2 variants. Libraries were prepared by immunoSEQ multiplex PCR; TCRdb keeps only in-frame clonotypes and omits some of them. The sample lists around 400,000 clones; approximately 89% were seen once. Treatment indicated: some 19 received Ad26.COV2.S at low or high dose, single or two shots; about 5 received placebo; per-sample allocation not given. Vaccine and placebo recipients were sampled on day 63 after the first injection. The sample consisted of peripheral blood, taken in a trial of Ad26.COV2.S vaccine versus placebo. These receptors were collected from a person between 18 and 65 years old who received the Ad26.COV2.S COVID-19 vaccine or a placebo.

V usage is TRBV7-3 and J usage is TRBJ2-1; 8 bases are a match to TRBD1. Germline CDR1 reads SGHTA; CDR2 reads FQGTGA. V gave up 5 bases and J gave up 5 bases; unmatched junction bases: 5. The CDR3 runs to 14 residues. CDR3 DNA: TGTGCCAGCAGCCTCGGGACAGGCAACAATGAGCAGTTCTTC. This translates into CASSLGTGNNEQFF.

A single count supports this clone. At one end the junction does not follow the germline gene, possibly because of a read error. The V gene is TRBV7-7, the J gene TRBJ2-5; TRBD2 matches 13 bases. CDR3 length: 19 residues. Per germline, CDR1 SSHAT and CDR2 FNYEAQ (reference sequence). The CDR3 here is CASSLVPGTSGTRQETQYF. The CDR3, as DNA: TGTGCTAGCAGCTTAGTTCCCGGGACTAGCGGGACCCGCCAAGAGACCCAGTACTTC.

This clone was seen only once. The chain has TRBV27 and TRBJ2-1; no firm D call. Germline CDR1 is MNHEY and CDR2 is SMNVEV (reference sequence). The CDR3 spans 14 residues. The V end was cut by 5 bases, the J end by 3 bases, with 11 bases between. CDR3 DNA: TGTGCCAGCAGTCTGGTAGCTGGCTACAATGAGCAGTTCTTC. Encoded protein: CASSLVAGYNEQFF.

The chain joins TRBV11-3 to TRBJ2-2; no firm D call. Deletions cut 0 bases from V and 4 bases from J, with 6 bases between. The CDR3 is 14 residues long. Looked up from germline, CDR1 is SGHNT and CDR2 is YENEEA. The CDR3, as DNA: TGTGCCAGCAGCTTAGACGGTCCCACCGGGGAGCTGTTTTTT. Its protein product is CASSLDGPTGELFF. Filled out from reference TRBV11-3 and TRBJ2-2, the complete variable domain reads EAGVVQSPRYKIIEKKQPVAFWCNPISGHNTLYWYLQNLGQGPELLIRYENEEAVDDSQLPKDRFSAERLKGVDSTLKIQPAELGDSAVYLCASSLDGPTGELFFGEGSRLTVL.

The rearrangement links TRBV11-2 to TRBJ2-5; 7 bases match TRBD1. Germline values: CDR1 SGHAT, CDR2 FQNNGV. J gave up 10 bases and V 6 bases, and 11 bases lay outside the gene matches. The CDR3 covers 13 residues. The CDR3 is CASRNRGWDDQYF. Here the CDR3 DNA reads TGTGCCAGCAGGAACAGGGGATGGGACGACCAGTACTTC.

V and J are TRBV11-2 and TRBJ2-7; no firm D call. V was pared by 3 bases and J by 2 bases, with 14 bases between. This CDR3 region has 15 residues. The germline V gene has CDR1 SGHAT and CDR2 FQNNGV. CDR3 region: CASSFNFERAYEQYF. For the CDR3, the DNA is TGTGCCAGCAGCTTCAATTTCGAAAGGGCCTACGAGCAGTACTTC.

V usage is TRBV6-5 and J usage is TRBJ2-7; 7 bases are a match to TRBD2. There are 15 residues in the CDR3. Germline-derived CDR1 and CDR2 are MNHEY and SVGAGI. Trimming removed 6 bases from V and 0 bases from J; junction bases left unmatched: 8. CDR3 sequence: CASSNLAASSYEQYF. For the CDR3, the DNA is TGTGCCAGCAGCAACCTAGCGGCTAGCTCCTACGAGCAGTACTTC.

This chain joins TRBV6-6 and TRBJ1-1; D possibly corresponds to TRBD1 (6 bases). Looked up from germline, CDR1 is MNHNY and CDR2 is SVGAGI (reference sequence). Trimming removed 0 bases at V and 4 bases at J, with 12 bases between. This CDR3 region has 15 residues. CDR3: CASSYSKGGPTEAFF. As DNA, the CDR3 is TGTGCCAGCAGTTACTCGAAAGGGGGTCCCACTGAAGCTTTCTTT.

The rearrangement links TRBV7-3 to TRBJ2-7; D remains unclear. Germline V CDR1 and CDR2: SGHTA, FQGTGA. Trimming took off 5 bases at V and 2 bases at J, with 10 bases between the two ends. The CDR3 loop spans 13 amino acids. The CDR3 DNA sequence: TGTGCCAGCAGCCCGGCCCCAACCTACGAGCAGTACTTC. This gives the protein CASSPAPTYEQYF.

DNA for the CDR3: TGTGCCAGCAGCTCCCCCCCCGCTAGCGGCACAGATACGCAGTATTTT. Translated, it gives CASSSPPASGTDTQYF. The V gene is TRBV5-4, the J gene TRBJ2-3, with a weak D call TRBD2 (6 bases). Germline V gene data show CDR1 as SGHNT and CDR2 as YYREEE (reference sequence). The germline V and J ends were trimmed by 3 bases and 1 base, with 15 bases remaining between them. The CDR3 loop spans 16 amino acids.

The chain couples TRBV27 to TRBJ2-7; TRBD1 is a possible D gene (5 bases). V dropped 3 bases and J dropped 1 base, with 10 bases sitting between them. Germline values: CDR1 MNHEY, CDR2 SMNVEV (reference sequence). CDR3 length equals 14 residues. CDR3 loop: CASSLVDSSYEQYF. In DNA, the CDR3 is TGTGCCAGCAGTTTGGTCGACAGTTCCTACGAGCAGTACTTC.

This clone was observed once. This chain's CDR3 is CASSSDAYGQFF. The CDR3 bases are TGTGCCAGCAGTTCGGACGCTTATGGGCAGTTCTTC. The chain couples TRBV12-3 or TRBV12-4 to TRBJ2-1; D gene unclear. This CDR3 has 12 amino acids. Between the trimmed V and J ends, which lost 4 bases and 12 bases, there was a span of 13 bases.

This clone was observed a single time. The chain carries TRBV6-2 or TRBV6-3 and TRBJ2-3; no firm D call. Germline lookup yields CDR1 MNHEY and CDR2 SVGEGT. V was trimmed by 3 bases and J by 0 bases, leaving 16 bases between them. This CDR3 has 17 residues. The CDR3 spells CASSYNRERTSTDTQYF. The CDR3 nucleotides read TGTGCCAGCAGTTATAATCGTGAACGAACTAGCACAGATACGCAGTATTTT.

V usage is TRBV5-4 and J usage is TRBJ1-4; D remains unclear. V dropped 4 bases and J dropped 3 bases, with 13 bases sitting between them. CDR1 is SGHNT and CDR2 is YYREEE in the germline V gene (reference sequence). There are 15 residues in the CDR3. CDR3 coding DNA: TGTGCCAGCAGCCCCACACAGATCCCTAATGAAAAACTGTTTTTT. It codes for CASSPTQIPNEKLFF.

V gene TRBV4-1 combines with J gene TRBJ2-7, with TRBD2 matching over 14 bases. Trimming at V came to 4 bases and at J to 6 bases, leaving 14 bases not matched to a gene. The CDR3 is 18 amino acids. Germline V gene lookup returns CDR1 MGHRA and CDR2 YSYEKL. Here the CDR3 reads CASSLGLAGGLGFGEQYF. DNA for the CDR3: TGCGCCAGCAGCCTCGGACTAGCGGGAGGATTGGGGTTCGGCGAGCAGTACTTC.

V gene TRBV6-5 combines with J gene TRBJ1-1, with a weak D call TRBD1 (5 bases). Trimming cost V 6 bases and J 6 bases, with 8 bases left between them. The CDR3 sequence is 11 residues long. CDR1 is MNHEY and CDR2 is SVGAGI in the germline V gene. DNA of the CDR3: TGTGCCAGCAGGGGGGTAGCTGAAGCTTTCTTT. This codes for CASRGVAEAFF.